Listed below are T cell receptor beta chains from one sample, sequenced in a study of blood T cell repertoires in COVID-19. TCRdb keeps only in-frame clones here, not all; method: immunoSEQ multiplex PCR. The sample shows about 120,000 clones, about 80% of them seen only once. Sequenced: peripheral blood. All receptors derive from a woman in her 50s with acute or convalescent COVID-19. Each CDR3 is given with its conserved first and last residue. The D gene is left open where the match is weak. Size is omitted from some rows. Given values are once, few, many or a class for expanded clones.

v_call,d_call,clone_size,j_call,cdr3_aa,cdr3_nt
TRBV14,TRBD1,-,TRBJ1-1,CASSPQGASGEAFF,TGTGCCAGCAGCCCGCAGGGGGCGTCAGGTGAAGCTTTCTTT
TRBV27,-,-,TRBJ2-2,CASTERGTGELFF,TGTGCCAGCACCGAACGAGGCACCGGGGAGCTGTTTTTT
TRBV5-1,-,once,TRBJ1-3,CASSLDSPISGNTIYF,TGCGCCAGCAGCTTGGATAGCCCGATCTCTGGAAACACCATATATTTT
TRBV19,TRBD2,-,TRBJ2-1,CASKPGGHNEQFF,TGTGCCAGTAAGCCGGGGGGGCACAATGAGCAGTTCTTC
TRBV6-5,-,-,TRBJ1-3,CASGAREISGNTIYF,TGTGCCAGCGGGGCCCGGGAGATCTCTGGAAACACCATATATTTT
TRBV5-5,-,-,TRBJ1-1,CASSLLEGITEAFF,TGTGCCAGCAGCTTGTTGGAGGGGATCACTGAAGCTTTCTTT
TRBV12-3/TRBV12-4,-,few,TRBJ1-2,CASSKTGGYTF,TGTGCCAGCAGTAAGACAGGAGGCTACACCTTC
TRBV6-5,-,few,TRBJ1-2,CARPERTSRYGYTF,TGTGCCAGACCTGAGAGGACATCCCGTTATGGCTACACCTTC
TRBV14,-,-,TRBJ2-5,CASSPSAVLQETQYF,TGTGCCAGCAGCCCGTCGGCGGTACTCCAGGAGACCCAGTACTTC
TRBV6-1,TRBD1,-,TRBJ2-3,CASSVWATGGGTDTQYF,TGTGCCAGCAGTGTTTGGGCGACAGGGGGTGGCACAGATACGCAGTATTTT
TRBV6-2/TRBV6-3,-,-,TRBJ2-3,CASSYMGRAEDTQYF,TGTGCCAGCAGTTACATGGGCAGGGCGGAAGATACGCAGTATTTT
TRBV4-1,-,-,TRBJ2-1,CASSQEGRNSYNEQFF,TGCGCCAGCAGCCAAGAGGGGAGGAACTCCTACAATGAGCAGTTCTTC
TRBV5-1,-,-,TRBJ1-1,CASSPGQPNTEAFF,TGCGCCAGCAGCCCCGGACAGCCGAACACTGAAGCTTTCTTT
TRBV7-3,-,-,TRBJ2-1,CASRKGGDLFF,TGTGCCAGCAGAAAAGGAGGGGATTTGTTCTTC
TRBV27,-,once,TRBJ2-1,CASSFKGQAYNEQFF,TGTGCCAGCAGTTTCAAAGGTCAGGCGTACAATGAGCAGTTCTTC
TRBV7-2,TRBD1,-,TRBJ1-2,CASSLDTGGHYGYTF,TGTGCCAGCAGCTTAGATACAGGGGGACACTATGGCTACACCTTC
TRBV11-2,-,-,TRBJ2-2,CASSLGTDTGELFF,TGTGCCAGCAGCTTAGGGACAGACACCGGGGAGCTGTTTTTT
TRBV11-3,TRBD1,-,TRBJ2-7,CASSLRQGPYEQYF,TGTGCCAGCAGCTTGAGACAGGGACCCTACGAGCAGTACTTC
TRBV9,-,once,TRBJ1-2,CASSPTTGLDGYTF,TGTGCCAGCAGCCCAACCACAGGGTTGGATGGCTACACCTTC
TRBV28,TRBD1,-,TRBJ1-1,CASSGTVMNTEAFF,TGTGCCAGCAGTGGGACAGTGATGAACACTGAAGCTTTCTTT
TRBV2,-,-,TRBJ2-1,CASTQDSYNEQFF,TGTGCCAGCACCCAGGACTCCTACAATGAGCAGTTCTTC
TRBV19,TRBD1,-,TRBJ1-5,CASSTRDRDHQPQHF,TGTGCCAGTAGTACCCGGGACAGGGACCATCAGCCCCAGCATTTT
TRBV28,-,-,TRBJ2-4,CASSWGYGKLAKNIQYF,TGTGCCAGCAGTTGGGGCTATGGGAAGCTAGCCAAAAACATTCAGTACTTC
TRBV10-2,TRBD2,-,TRBJ2-7,CASSVAGGSYEQYF,TGCGCCAGCAGCGTAGCGGGGGGTTCCTACGAGCAGTACTTC
TRBV30,TRBD2,-,TRBJ2-1,CAWKAGAFYEQFF,TGTGCCTGGAAAGCGGGAGCTTTCTATGAGCAGTTCTTC
TRBV9,-,-,TRBJ2-1,CASSATGNEQFF,TGTGCCAGCAGCGCCACAGGTAATGAGCAGTTCTTC
TRBV28,-,-,TRBJ1-1,CASSHLDSDGAFF,TGTGCCAGCAGTCACTTAGACTCCGATGGAGCTTTCTTT
TRBV5-1,TRBD1,-,TRBJ2-1,CASSWGGQGYNEQFF,TGCGCCAGCAGCTGGGGGGGACAGGGGTACAATGAGCAGTTCTTC
TRBV6-6,TRBD2,-,TRBJ2-2,CASSYSGGGTGELFF,TGTGCCAGCAGTTACAGCGGGGGGGGTACCGGGGAGCTGTTTTTT
TRBV25-1,TRBD1,-,TRBJ1-2,CASSAGQGSYGYTF,TGTGCCAGCAGTGCGGGACAGGGGTCCTATGGCTACACCTTC
TRBV4-1,TRBD1,-,TRBJ2-7,CASSQDNRGKQYF,TGCGCCAGCAGCCAAGATAACAGGGGGAAGCAGTACTTC
TRBV6-2/TRBV6-3,TRBD1,-,TRBJ1-5,CASSYVSVPRDRNFNQPQHF,TGTGCCAGCAGTTACGTCTCCGTACCCCGGGACAGAAACTTCAATCAGCCCCAGCATTTT
TRBV19,-,-,TRBJ2-6,CASSKRGSGANVLTF,TGTGCCAGTAGTAAGCGTGGCTCTGGGGCCAACGTCCTGACTTTC
TRBV30,TRBD1,-,TRBJ1-2,CAWGDRIPVYGYTF,TGTGCCTGGGGGGACAGGATTCCAGTCTATGGCTACACCTTC
TRBV12-3/TRBV12-4,-,once,TRBJ2-1,CASSLTPGDEQFF,TGTGCCAGCAGTTTAACCCCAGGGGATGAGCAGTTCTTC
TRBV27,TRBD2,-,TRBJ2-1,CASTLFLAGRGNEQFF,TGTGCCAGCACCCTTTTCCTAGCGGGGAGAGGCAATGAGCAGTTCTTC
TRBV18,TRBD2,-,TRBJ2-1,CASQGLAANNEQFF,TGTGCCAGCCAGGGACTAGCGGCTAACAATGAGCAGTTCTTC
TRBV21-1,-,once,TRBJ1-2,CASSDPQGARNDGYTF,TGTGCCAGCAGCGATCCTCAGGGGGCGAGGAATGATGGCTACACCTTC
TRBV27,TRBD1,-,TRBJ1-1,CASSYRTGLNTEAFF,TGTGCCAGCAGTTACCGGACAGGGTTGAACACTGAAGCTTTCTTT
TRBV7-9,-,medium-sized,TRBJ2-1,CASSFREGVDYNEQFF,TGTGCCAGCAGCTTCAGGGAGGGGGTAGACTACAATGAGCAGTTCTTC
TRBV28,-,-,TRBJ1-2,CASSLTDYGYTF,TGTGCCAGCAGTTTGACAGACTATGGCTACACCTTC
TRBV3-1/TRBV3-2,-,-,TRBJ1-5,CASSQQGNQPQHF,TGTGCCAGCAGCCAACAGGGCAATCAGCCCCAGCATTTT
TRBV6-5,-,few,TRBJ1-2,CASSYSGRVNGYTF,TGTGCCAGCAGTTACTCTGGGAGGGTCAATGGCTACACCTTC
TRBV13,-,-,TRBJ2-2,CASSLRAERITGELFF,TGTGCCAGCAGCTTGAGGGCCGAGAGAATCACCGGGGAGCTGTTTTTT
TRBV20-1,-,-,TRBJ2-1,CSARGANEQFF,TGCAGTGCCAGGGGGGCGAATGAGCAGTTCTTC
TRBV2,TRBD1,-,TRBJ2-1,CASSSDRAYNEQFF,TGTGCCAGCAGTTCGGACAGGGCCTACAATGAGCAGTTCTTC